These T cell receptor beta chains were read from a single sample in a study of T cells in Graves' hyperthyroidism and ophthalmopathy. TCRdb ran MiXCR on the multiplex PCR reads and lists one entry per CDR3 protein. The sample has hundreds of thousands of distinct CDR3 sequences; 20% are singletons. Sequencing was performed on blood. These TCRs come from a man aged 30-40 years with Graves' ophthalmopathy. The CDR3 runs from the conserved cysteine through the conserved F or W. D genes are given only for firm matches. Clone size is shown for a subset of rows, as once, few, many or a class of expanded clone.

CDR3 DNA: TGTGCCTGGAGTGTCGGTGGTGGACAGGCGAACACTGAAGCTTTCTTT
CDR3 protein: CAWSVGGGQANTEAFF
J gene: TRBJ1-1
V gene: TRBV30
D gene: TRBD1
clone size: few

CDR3 DNA: TGTGCCAGCAGTCGGACTAGCGGGTCTTCCGGCAGCTCCTACGAGCAGTACTTC
CDR3 protein: CASSRTSGSSGSSYEQYF
J gene: TRBJ2-7
V gene: TRBV27
D gene: TRBD2
clone size: many

CDR3 DNA: TGTGCCAGCTGCCCCACCTCCTCACAGATCTACCTCCTTGGCTACACCTTC
CDR3 protein: CASCPTSSQIYLLGYTF
J gene: TRBJ1-2
V gene: TRBV6-1
D gene: NA
clone size: NA

CDR3 DNA: TGTGCCAGCAGAGCGGGACAACTGGGAAACACCATATATTTT
CDR3 protein: CASRAGQLGNTIYF
J gene: TRBJ1-3
V gene: TRBV28
D gene: NA
clone size: NA

CDR3 DNA: TGTGCCAGCAGAGGAACTTACAGAGATTACGATGAGCAGTTCTTC
CDR3 protein: CASRGTYRDYDEQFF
J gene: TRBJ2-1
V gene: TRBV28
D gene: NA
clone size: NA

CDR3 DNA: TGTGCCAGCAGCTGGACAGGAAGGGTATTTGGAAAACTGTTTTTT
CDR3 protein: CASSWTGRVFGKLFF
J gene: TRBJ1-4
V gene: TRBV28
D gene: TRBD1
clone size: many

CDR3 DNA: TGCAGTGCTAGGGGGCGGGAGCTTGAGCAGTTCTTC
CDR3 protein: CSARGRELEQFF
J gene: TRBJ2-1
V gene: TRBV20-1
D gene: TRBD2
clone size: many

CDR3 DNA: TGTGCCAGCAGCCATACGGGGCTCGCTAGCAATCAGCCCCAGCATTTT
CDR3 protein: CASSHTGLASNQPQHF
J gene: TRBJ1-5
V gene: TRBV3-1
D gene: NA
clone size: NA

CDR3 DNA: TGTGCCAGCAGCCCGAAAGAAGGCAGGGCAACGCAGTATTTT
CDR3 protein: CASSPKEGRATQYF
J gene: TRBJ2-3
V gene: TRBV3-1
D gene: NA
clone size: many

CDR3 DNA: TGTGCCAGCAACCGAGAAGGGGTAAGCTCCTACAATGAGCAGTTCTTC
CDR3 protein: CASNREGVSSYNEQFF
J gene: TRBJ2-1
V gene: TRBV2
D gene: NA
clone size: many

CDR3 DNA: TGCGCCAGCAGCCAAACCCGGCAGAGTAACTATGGCTACACCTTC
CDR3 protein: CASSQTRQSNYGYTF
J gene: TRBJ1-2
V gene: TRBV4-3
D gene: NA
clone size: NA

CDR3 DNA: TGCAGTGCTGTACAGGGGGCGAGCACTGAAGCTTTCTTT
CDR3 protein: CSAVQGASTEAFF
J gene: TRBJ1-1
V gene: TRBV20-1
D gene: TRBD1
clone size: few

CDR3 DNA: TGTGCCAGCAGCTTGGTTGGGAATGAAGCTTTCTTT
CDR3 protein: CASSLVGNEAFF
J gene: TRBJ1-1
V gene: TRBV5-6
D gene: NA
clone size: few

CDR3 DNA: TGTGCCAGCAGCCCTCCCCTTGAGGATACGCAGTATTTT
CDR3 protein: CASSPPLEDTQYF
J gene: TRBJ2-3
V gene: TRBV9
D gene: NA
clone size: few

CDR3 DNA: TGTGCCAGCAGTTCGATCAAAACGGCCCCTGGAAACACCATATATTTT
CDR3 protein: CASSSIKTAPGNTIYF
J gene: TRBJ1-3
V gene: TRBV11-2
D gene: NA
clone size: NA

CDR3 DNA: TGTGCCAGCAGCTTAGATGGCGGGAGTGTCACAGATACGCAGTATTTT
CDR3 protein: CASSLDGGSVTDTQYF
J gene: TRBJ2-3
V gene: TRBV11-2
D gene: TRBD2
clone size: many

CDR3 DNA: TGTGCCAGCCACCCGTTTACTAACCATGGCTACACCTTC
CDR3 protein: CASHPFTNHGYTF
J gene: TRBJ1-2
V gene: TRBV28
D gene: NA
clone size: NA

CDR3 DNA: TGTGCCAGCAGCTCGTTGGACAATCGGAACACCGGGGAGCTGTTTTTT
CDR3 protein: CASSSLDNRNTGELFF
J gene: TRBJ2-2
V gene: TRBV11-2
D gene: NA
clone size: NA

CDR3 DNA: TGTGCCAGCAGCTTACTAGCGGGAGGCAATGAGCAGTTCTTC
CDR3 protein: CASSLLAGGNEQFF
J gene: TRBJ2-1
V gene: TRBV28
D gene: TRBD2
clone size: many

CDR3 DNA: TGTGCCAGCAGCTTGGTCGACAGCCACGAGCAGTACTTC
CDR3 protein: CASSLVDSHEQYF
J gene: TRBJ2-7
V gene: TRBV5-4
D gene: NA
clone size: NA

CDR3 DNA: TGTGCCAGTAGGAATCAACAGGGCTATGAGCAGTTCTTC
CDR3 protein: CASRNQQGYEQFF
J gene: TRBJ2-1
V gene: TRBV19
D gene: NA
clone size: NA

CDR3 DNA: TGTGCCAGCGGGGGGACCGCCTACAATGAGCAGTTCTTC
CDR3 protein: CASGGTAYNEQFF
J gene: TRBJ2-1
V gene: TRBV27
D gene: NA
clone size: NA

CDR3 DNA: TGCGCCAGCAGCCTTAGCGGCCTGAACTCTGGGGAGCAGTACTTC
CDR3 protein: CASSLSGLNSGEQYF
J gene: TRBJ2-7
V gene: TRBV5-1
D gene: NA
clone size: NA

CDR3 DNA: TGTGCCAGCAGTGATCAGCCGACAGGGCTCATTCAGTACTTC
CDR3 protein: CASSDQPTGLIQYF
J gene: TRBJ2-4
V gene: TRBV27
D gene: TRBD1
clone size: many

CDR3 DNA: TGTGCCAGCCTGGACAGGAACACTGAAGCTTTCTTT
CDR3 protein: CASLDRNTEAFF
J gene: TRBJ1-1
V gene: TRBV6-2/TRBV6-3
D gene: NA
clone size: many

CDR3 DNA: TGCAGCGTGACAGGGGGTTGGTCAGATACGCAGTATTTT
CDR3 protein: CSVTGGWSDTQYF
J gene: TRBJ2-3
V gene: TRBV29-1
D gene: TRBD1
clone size: many